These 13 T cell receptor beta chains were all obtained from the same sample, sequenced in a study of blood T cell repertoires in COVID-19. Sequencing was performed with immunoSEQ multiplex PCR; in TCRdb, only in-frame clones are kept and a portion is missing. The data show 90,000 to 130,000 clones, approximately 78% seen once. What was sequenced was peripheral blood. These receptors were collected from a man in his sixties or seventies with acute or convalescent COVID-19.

The DNA for the CDR3 is TGCAGCGCAGCGCGGCGGGACACTGAAGCTTTCTTT. Encoded protein: CSAARRDTEAFF. The chain joins TRBV29-1 to TRBJ1-1; no firm D call. Trimming took off 7 bases at V and 3 bases at J, with 12 bases between the two ends. The germline V gene has CDR1 SQVTM and CDR2 ANQGSEA. This CDR3 has 12 residues. Combining the CDR3 with reference TRBV29-1 and TRBJ1-1 gives the whole variable domain SAVISQKPSRDICQRGTSLTIQCQVDSQVTMMFWYRQQPGQSLTLIATANQGSEATYESGFVIDKFPISRPNLTFSTLTVSNMSPEDSSIYLCSAARRDTEAFFGQGTRLTVV.

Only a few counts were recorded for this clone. For the CDR3, the DNA is TGTGCCAGCAGGACCCCTGGGGGACTAGCGATCACCGGGGAGCTGTTTTTT. As protein: CASRTPGGLAITGELFF. The chain is built from TRBV21-1 and TRBJ2-2; the tabulated D call, TRBD2, remains unverified against the DNA. TRBV21-1 is an annotated pseudogene. The CDR3 sequence is 17 residues long.

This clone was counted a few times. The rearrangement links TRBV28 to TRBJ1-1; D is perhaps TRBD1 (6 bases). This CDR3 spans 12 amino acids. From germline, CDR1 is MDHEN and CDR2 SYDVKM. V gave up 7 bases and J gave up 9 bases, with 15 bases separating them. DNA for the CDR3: TGTGCCAGCACAACCGGACAGTTAAAAGCTTTCTTT. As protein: CASTTGQLKAFF.

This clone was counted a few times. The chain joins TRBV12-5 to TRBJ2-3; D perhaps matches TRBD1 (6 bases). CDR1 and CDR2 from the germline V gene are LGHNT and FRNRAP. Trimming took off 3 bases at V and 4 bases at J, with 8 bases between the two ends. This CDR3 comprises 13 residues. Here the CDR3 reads CASGLSGADTQYF. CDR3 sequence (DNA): TGTGCTAGTGGTTTATCAGGGGCAGATACGCAGTATTTT. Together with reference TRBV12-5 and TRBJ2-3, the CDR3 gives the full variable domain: DARVTQTPRHKVTEMGQEVTMRCQPILGHNTVFWYRQTMMQGLELLAYFRNRAPLDDSGMPKDRFSAEMPDATLATLKIQPSEPRDSAVYFCASGLSGADTQYFGPGTRLTVL.

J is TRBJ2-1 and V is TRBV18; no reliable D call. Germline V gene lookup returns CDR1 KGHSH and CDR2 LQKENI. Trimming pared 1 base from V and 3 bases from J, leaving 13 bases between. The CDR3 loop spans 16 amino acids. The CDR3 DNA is TGTGCCAGCTCACCACTGGGCAGCCCCGACTACAATGAGCAGTTCTTC. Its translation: CASSPLGSPDYNEQFF. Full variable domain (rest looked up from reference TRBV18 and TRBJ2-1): NAGVMQNPRHLVRRRGQEARLRCSPMKGHSHVYWYRQLPEEGLKFMVYLQKENIIDESGMPKERFSAEFPKEGPSILRIQQVVRGDSAAYFCASSPLGSPDYNEQFFGPGTRLTVL.

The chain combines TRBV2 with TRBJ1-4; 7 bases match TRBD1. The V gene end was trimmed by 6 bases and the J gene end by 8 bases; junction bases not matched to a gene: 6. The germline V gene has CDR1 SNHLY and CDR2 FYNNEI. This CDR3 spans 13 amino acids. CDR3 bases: TGTGCCAGCAGCTTGGGACAGCGAGAAAAACTGTTTTTT. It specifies CASSLGQREKLFF.

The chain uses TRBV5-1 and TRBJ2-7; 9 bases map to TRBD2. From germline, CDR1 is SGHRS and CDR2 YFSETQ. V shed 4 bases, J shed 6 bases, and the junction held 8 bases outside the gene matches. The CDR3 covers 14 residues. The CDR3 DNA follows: TGCGCCAGCAGCAGGAGCGCGGGAGGGCGCGAGCAGTACTTC. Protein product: CASSRSAGGREQYF. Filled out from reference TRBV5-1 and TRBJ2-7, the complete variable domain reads KAGVTQTPRYLIKTRGQQVTLSCSPISGHRSVSWYQQTPGQGLQFLFEYFSETQRNKGNFPGRFSGRQFSNSRSEMNVSTLELGDSALYLCASSRSAGGREQYFGPGTRLTVT.

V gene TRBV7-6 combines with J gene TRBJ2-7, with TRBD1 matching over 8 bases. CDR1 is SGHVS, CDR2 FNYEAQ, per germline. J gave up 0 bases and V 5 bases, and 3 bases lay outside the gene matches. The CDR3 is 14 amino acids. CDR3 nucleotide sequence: TGTGCCAGCAGCCGGGACAGGAGCTCCTACGAGCAGTACTTC. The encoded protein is CASSRDRSSYEQYF.

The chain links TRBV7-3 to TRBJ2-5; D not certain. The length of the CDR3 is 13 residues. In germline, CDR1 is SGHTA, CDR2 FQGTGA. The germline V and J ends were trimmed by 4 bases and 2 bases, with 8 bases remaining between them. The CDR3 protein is CASSWPPQETQYF. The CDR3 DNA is TGTGCCAGCAGCTGGCCCCCTCAAGAGACCCAGTACTTC.

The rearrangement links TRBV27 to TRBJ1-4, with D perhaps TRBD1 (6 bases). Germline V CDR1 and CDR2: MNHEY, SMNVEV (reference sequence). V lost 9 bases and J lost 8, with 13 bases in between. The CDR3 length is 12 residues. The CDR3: CASGQYTEKLFF. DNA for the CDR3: TGTGCCAGTGGACAGTACACAGAAAAACTGTTTTTT.

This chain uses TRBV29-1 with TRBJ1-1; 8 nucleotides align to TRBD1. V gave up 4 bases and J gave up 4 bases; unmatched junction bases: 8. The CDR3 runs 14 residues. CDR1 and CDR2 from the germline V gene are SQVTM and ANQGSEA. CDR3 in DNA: TGCAGCGTTGCACAGACAGGGGTGGTCACTGAAGCTTTCTTT. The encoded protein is CSVAQTGVVTEAFF.

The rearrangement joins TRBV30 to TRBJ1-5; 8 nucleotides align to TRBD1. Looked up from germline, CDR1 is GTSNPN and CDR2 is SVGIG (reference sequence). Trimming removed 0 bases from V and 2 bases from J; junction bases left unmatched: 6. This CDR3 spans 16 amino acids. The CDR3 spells CAWSVADRGGNQPQHF. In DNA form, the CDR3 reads TGTGCCTGGAGTGTAGCTGACAGGGGCGGCAATCAGCCCCAGCATTTT. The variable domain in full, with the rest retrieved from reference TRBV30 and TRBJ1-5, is SQTIHQWPATLVQPVGSPLSLECTVEGTSNPNLYWYRQAAGRGLQLLFYSVGIGQISSEVPQNLSASRPQDRQFILSSKKLLLSDSGFYLCAWSVADRGGNQPQHFGDGTRLSIL.

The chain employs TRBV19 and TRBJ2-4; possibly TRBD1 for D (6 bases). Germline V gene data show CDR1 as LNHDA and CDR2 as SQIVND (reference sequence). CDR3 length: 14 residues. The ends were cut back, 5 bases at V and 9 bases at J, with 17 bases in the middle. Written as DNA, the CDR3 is TGTGCCAGTAGTGTAACAGGGTGGGCGGCCATTCAGTACTTC. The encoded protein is CASSVTGWAAIQYF.